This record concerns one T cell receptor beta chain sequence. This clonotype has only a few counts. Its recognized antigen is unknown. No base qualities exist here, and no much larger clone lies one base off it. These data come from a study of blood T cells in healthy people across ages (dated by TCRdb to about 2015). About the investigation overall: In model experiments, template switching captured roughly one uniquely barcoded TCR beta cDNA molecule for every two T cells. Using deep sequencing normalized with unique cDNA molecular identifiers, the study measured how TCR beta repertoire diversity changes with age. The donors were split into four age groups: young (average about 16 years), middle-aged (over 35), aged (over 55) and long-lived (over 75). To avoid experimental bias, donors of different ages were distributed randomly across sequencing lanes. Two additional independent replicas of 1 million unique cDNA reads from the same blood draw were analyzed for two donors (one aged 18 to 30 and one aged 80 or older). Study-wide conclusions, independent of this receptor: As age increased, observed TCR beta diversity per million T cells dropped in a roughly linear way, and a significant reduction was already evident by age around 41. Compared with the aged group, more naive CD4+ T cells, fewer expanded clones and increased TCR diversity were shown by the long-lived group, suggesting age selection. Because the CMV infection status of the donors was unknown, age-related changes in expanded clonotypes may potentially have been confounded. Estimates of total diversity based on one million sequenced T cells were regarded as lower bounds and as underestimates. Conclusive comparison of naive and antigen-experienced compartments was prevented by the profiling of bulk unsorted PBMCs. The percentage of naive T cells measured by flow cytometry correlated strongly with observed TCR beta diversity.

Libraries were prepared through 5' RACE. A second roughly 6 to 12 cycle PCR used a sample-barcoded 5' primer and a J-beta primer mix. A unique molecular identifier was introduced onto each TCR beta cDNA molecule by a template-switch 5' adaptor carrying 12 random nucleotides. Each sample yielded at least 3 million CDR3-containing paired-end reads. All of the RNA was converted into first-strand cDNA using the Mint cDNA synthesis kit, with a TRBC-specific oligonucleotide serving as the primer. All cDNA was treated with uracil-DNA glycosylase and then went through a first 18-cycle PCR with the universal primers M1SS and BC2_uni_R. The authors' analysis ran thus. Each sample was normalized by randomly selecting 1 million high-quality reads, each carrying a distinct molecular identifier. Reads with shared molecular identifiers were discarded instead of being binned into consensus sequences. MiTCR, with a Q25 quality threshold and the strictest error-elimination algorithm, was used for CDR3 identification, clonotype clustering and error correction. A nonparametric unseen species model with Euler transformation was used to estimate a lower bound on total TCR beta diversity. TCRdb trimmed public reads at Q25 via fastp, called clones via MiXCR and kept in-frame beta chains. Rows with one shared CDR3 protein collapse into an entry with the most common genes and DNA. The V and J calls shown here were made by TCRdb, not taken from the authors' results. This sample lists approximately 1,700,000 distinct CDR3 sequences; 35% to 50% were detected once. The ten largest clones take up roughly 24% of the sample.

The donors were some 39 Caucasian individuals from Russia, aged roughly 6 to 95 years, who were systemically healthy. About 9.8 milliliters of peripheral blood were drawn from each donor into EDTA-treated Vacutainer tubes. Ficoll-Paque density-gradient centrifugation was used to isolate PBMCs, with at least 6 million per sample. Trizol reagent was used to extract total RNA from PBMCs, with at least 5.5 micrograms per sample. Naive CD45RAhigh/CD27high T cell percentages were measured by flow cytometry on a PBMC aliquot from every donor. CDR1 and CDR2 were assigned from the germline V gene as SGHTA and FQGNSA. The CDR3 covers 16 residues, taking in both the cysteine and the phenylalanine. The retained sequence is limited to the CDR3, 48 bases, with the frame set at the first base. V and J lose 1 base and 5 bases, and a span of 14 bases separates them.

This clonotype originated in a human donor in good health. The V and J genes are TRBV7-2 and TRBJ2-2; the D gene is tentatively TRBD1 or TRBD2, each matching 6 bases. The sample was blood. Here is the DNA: TGTGCCAGCAGCTTAGGCCGGGGGCGATGGACCGGGGAGCTGTTTTTT. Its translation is CASSLGRGRWTGELFF.